This TCR beta chain was captured in a study of shared clonotypes between healthy human individuals (dated by TCRdb to 2020 to 2021). For the study in its entirety: A few men and two women, aged 18 to 49 years, made up the cohort. For each donor, CD4 naive and CD4 memory were each given three plates, CD8 naive was given two plates, and CD8 memory was given one plate. Blood TCR repertoires of about five healthy adults were deeply sequenced to estimate repertoire size and the extent of clonotype sharing between individuals. Libraries were prepared and TCR repertoires were sequenced by different laboratories using diverse techniques, in order to increase sequencing depth and limit assay-specific biases. Leukapheresis yielded between about 0.85 and 9 billion PBMCs per donor. The paper as a whole reports these results and caveats: The genetic and exposure-history diversity represented was limited by the small number of donors. Naive subsets generally had larger estimated clonotype richness than memory subsets did. When four donors were compared, the shared fraction of clonotypes was 5% to 6.5% for naive CD4, about 4% for naive CD8, more than 2% for memory CD4, and 0.4% for memory CD8. Based on pairwise subsampling, the degree of clonotype sharing among donors was expected to be affected by sequencing depth. Sampling was limited to blood, and TCR repertoires in tissue likely differ from TCR repertoires in blood. Even with the large sequencing depth, rarefaction of the sorted-subset datasets indicated that sequencing was incomplete. Compared with non-shared clonotypes, the clonotypes found in all four sorted-subset donors had higher generation probabilities.

Relative to germline, V is 6 bases shorter and J is 0 bases shorter, with 9 bases between their ends. The germline V gene supplies CDR1 MNHEY and CDR2 SVGAGI. From the cysteine up to the phenylalanine, the CDR3 has a length of 14 residues. The only DNA kept is the CDR3, 42 bases in frame from the first base. Healthy HIV-negative adults with no recently reported acute infections or vaccinations were included as donors. All donors were Caucasian adults living in Nashville, Tennessee, USA. CD4+ T cells were enriched through magnetic negative selection, after which naive cells were positively selected on CD45RA and the remaining negative fraction served as the memory subset. After blood collection by leukapheresis, PBMCs were isolated using Ficoll-Histopaque density gradient centrifugation and then cryopreserved in the vapor phase of liquid nitrogen. Analytical flow cytometry was used to check the purity and quantity of every magnetically sorted T cell population. From each sorted fraction, genomic DNA was isolated and quantified by UV absorbance on a Nanodrop 2000c.

Using the deep immunoSEQ assay, TCR CDR3 regions were amplified from genomic DNA by multiplex PCR. For each cell subset, the extracted genomic DNA was distributed evenly across all wells of several immunoSEQ 96-well plates, and each plate served as one replicate. For sorted subsets, around 200 ng genomic DNA, equal to some 30,000 T cell genomes, was loaded into each replicate PCR. Purified libraries were quantified with a Qubit 3.0 fluorometer, sized on a Bioanalyzer 2100, and re-quantified with the KAPA Library Quantification kit. Each immunoSEQ 96-well plate was sequenced on its own single-read 150-cycle Illumina NextSeq 550 flow cell. On the study's bioinformatics: The immunoSEQ output contained only junctional sequences without quality scores, so filtering could not match that applied to full-length reads. Sequences were annotated with PyIR, a Python wrapper for IgBLAST v1.9, using IMGT germline references to assign V/J genes and CDR3. Reads with weak V/J assignments (E-value above 1e-6), missing CDR3, stop codons, out-of-frame junctions, or ambiguous translated residues were removed. V3J clonotypes were defined as sequences sharing the same inferred V gene, J gene, and CDR3 amino acid sequence. Percentage overlap between repertoires was calculated by dividing the number of shared unique clonotypes by the size of the smaller repertoire. Repertoire richness was assessed with RTK rarefaction, the Chao1 estimator, and Recon v2.1 estimates of unobserved clonotypes. Generation probabilities were computed with OLGA for all TCRbeta clonotypes obtained by the gDNA method from several donors. The table was pulled from immuneACCESS by TCRdb, which kept in-frame rearrangements only. Such tables lose some clones; where checked, under half of the loss comes from unresolved V genes, and the rest has no known cause. The DNA was the basis for D and trimming; V, J and clone size are from that table. Across this sample there are just under 350,000 clones, with 73% seen only once. The top ten hold 8% to 13% of the sample.

Concerning this clone itself: Its antigen specificity is not known. No base qualities exist here, and no much larger clone lies one base off it.

Rearrangement joined TRBV6-5 to TRBJ1-5; the D gene is unclear. The TCR sequence derives from a man aged 25 to 40 in good health. Sequences were obtained from memory CD4+ T cells sorted from blood. This specimen's cell subset or site label, interpreted: CD45RA-negative fraction. The nucleotide sequence is TGTGCCAGCAGCAAGCTCTTTAGCAATCAGCCCCAGCATTTT. This translates into CASSKLFSNQPQHF.